These 18 T cell receptor beta chains were sequenced from one sample in a study of blood T cell repertoires in COVID-19. Using immunoSEQ multiplex PCR, the repertoire was profiled, and TCRdb retains in-frame clones only, with some absent. The sample holds 250,000 or so clones, roughly four fifths seen once. The sample was peripheral blood. The receptor set was obtained from an older man with acute or convalescent COVID-19.

This clone was counted at least ten times. J is TRBJ2-2 and V is TRBV6-5, with D perhaps TRBD2 (5 bases). Between the trimmed V and J ends, which lost 5 bases and 7 bases, there was a span of 14 bases. Per germline, CDR1 MNHEY and CDR2 SVGAGI. This CDR3 is 14 amino acids long. CDR3 residues: CASSTRTRGGELFF. In DNA, the CDR3 is TGTGCCAGCAGTACCCGCACCCGGGGCGGGGAGCTGTTTTTT.

The V call is TRBV30, the J call TRBJ1-2; 8 positions agree with TRBD1. Germline V CDR1 and CDR2: GTSNPN, SVGIG (reference sequence). V was pared by 8 bases and J by 4 bases, with 15 bases of the junction left unmatched. CDR3 length equals 15 residues. In DNA form, the CDR3 reads TGTGCCCGGGGGGCAGGGGGCCCTCGTCGCTATGGCTACACCTTC. Translated, it gives CARGAGGPRRYGYTF.

V gene TRBV5-1 combines with J gene TRBJ1-4, with 7 bases aligning to TRBD1. The CDR3 sequence is 16 residues long. V dropped 0 bases and J dropped 3; count of bases not matched to a gene: 5. The germline gives CDR1 SGHRS, CDR2 YFSETQ. The CDR3 region is CASSLGGQRSNEKLFF. CDR3 bases: TGCGCCAGCAGCTTGGGGGGACAGCGATCTAATGAAAAACTGTTTTTT.

The chain recombines TRBV6-5 with TRBJ2-1, with 7 positions matching TRBD2. Trimming removed 1 base from V and 6 bases from J; junction bases left unmatched: 9. CDR3 length: 16 amino acids. Germline assignment: CDR1 MNHEY and CDR2 SVGAGI. CDR3 bases: TGTGCCAGCAGTTACTTAGGGCGGGAGCTTCTCAATGAGCAGTTCTTC. Its translation: CASSYLGRELLNEQFF.

This sequence joins TRBV25-1 and TRBJ2-1; D perhaps matches TRBD2 (5 bases). Germline CDR1 reads MGHDK; CDR2 reads SYGVNS. The CDR3 is 13 amino acids. The ends were cut back, 7 bases at V and 9 bases at J, with 16 bases in the middle. The CDR3 sequence is CASISRRSLEQFF. The CDR3 region has the DNA TGTGCCAGCATATCTAGGAGGAGTCTTGAGCAGTTCTTC.

V is TRBV6-6 and J is TRBJ2-2; D is uncertain. In germline, CDR1 is MNHNY, CDR2 SVGAGI (reference sequence). V lost 3 bases, J lost 1 base, and 6 bases lay in between. The CDR3 contains 14 residues. The CDR3 is CASSYSLNTGELFF. The CDR3 bases are TGTGCCAGCAGTTATTCATTGAACACCGGGGAGCTGTTTTTT.

This rearrangement joins TRBV27 to TRBJ1-5, with 11 bases aligning to TRBD1. With V trimmed by 2 bases and J by 0 bases, 3 bases remained unmatched. Germline V gene data show CDR1 as MNHEY and CDR2 as SMNVEV (reference sequence). The CDR3 totals 17 residues. The CDR3: CASSLGQGAPSNQPQHF. DNA for the CDR3: TGTGCCAGCAGTTTAGGACAGGGGGCTCCTAGCAATCAGCCCCAGCATTTT.

The chain links TRBV18 to TRBJ1-1; 7 bases line up with TRBD1. The CDR3 is 13 residues long. Germline loops: CDR1 KGHSH, CDR2 LQKENI. J gave up 3 bases and V 3 bases, and 1 base lay outside the gene matches. The CDR3 DNA is TGTGCCAGCTCACCGAGGGGGCACACTGAAGCTTTCTTT. Translated: CASSPRGHTEAFF.

The chain recombines TRBV27 with TRBJ1-2, with TRBD1 identical over 7 bases. With 6 bases clipped from V and 6 bases from J, the junction kept 10 bases outside the gene matches. Germline-derived CDR1 and CDR2 are MNHEY and SMNVEV (reference sequence). The CDR3 is made up of 14 amino acids. The CDR3 reads CASSRPGTVNGYTF. As DNA, the CDR3 is TGTGCCAGCAGCCGGCCCGGGACAGTGAATGGCTACACCTTC.

This clone was observed at least ten times. This chain uses TRBV5-1 with TRBJ1-6; the match to TRBD1 covers 7 bases. Germline CDR1 is SGHRS and CDR2 is YFSETQ. The CDR3 has 15 residues. The V segment lost 1 base and the J segment 6 bases; nucleotides outside the gene matches: 4. CDR3 in amino acids: CASSLWGQSNSPLHF. The CDR3 nucleotides are TGCGCCAGCAGCTTGTGGGGACAGAGTAATTCACCCCTCCACTTT.

The chain employs TRBV24-1 and TRBJ1-5; the D gene is possibly TRBD1 (6 bases). The CDR3 totals 12 residues. V lost 5 bases, J lost 10 bases, and 11 bases lay in between. Per the germline V gene, CDR1 is KGHDR and CDR2 is SFDVKD. The CDR3 coding sequence is TGTGCCACCAGTGTATCGGACAGACCCCAGCATTTT. Amino acid sequence: CATSVSDRPQHF.

The chain recombines TRBV11-2 with TRBJ1-4; no firm D call. The CDR3 is made up of 16 amino acids. Germline lookup yields CDR1 SGHAT and CDR2 FQNNGV. V lost 1 base and J 8 bases, leaving 17 bases between the germline ends. CDR3 region: CASSLGFWGDGEKLFF. DNA for the CDR3: TGTGCCAGCAGCTTAGGCTTTTGGGGAGATGGGGAAAAACTGTTTTTT.

This clone appeared a single time. CDR3 nucleotides: TGTGCCAGCAGCGTAGGGGACAGAACCATGAACACTGAAGCTTTCTTT. This sequence encodes CASSVGDRTMNTEAFF. The chain recombines TRBV9 with TRBJ1-1, with TRBD1 identical over 7 bases. V was pared by 0 bases and J by 0 bases, with 5 bases of the junction left unmatched. Per the germline V gene, CDR1 is SGDLS and CDR2 is YYNGEE. The CDR3 is made up of 16 amino acids.

This clone showed up just a few times. The rearrangement joins TRBV6-2 or TRBV6-3 to TRBJ1-4, with 9 bases aligning to TRBD1. The trim removed 6 bases at V and 7 bases at J, leaving 6 bases unmatched. This CDR3 has 14 residues. From germline, CDR1 is MNHEY and CDR2 SVGEGT. As DNA, the CDR3 is TGTGCCAGCAGCAAACAGGGGGCTTCTGAAAAACTGTTTTTT. It is translated as CASSKQGASEKLFF.

The rearrangement links TRBV24-1 to TRBJ2-1; D perhaps matches TRBD2 (6 bases). The CDR3 covers 15 residues. Germline CDR1 is KGHDR and CDR2 is SFDVKD. V was clipped by 4 bases and J by 9 bases, with 18 bases between them. As DNA, the CDR3 is TGTGCCACCAGTGACCCTATCGGAGGAGGGTTTGAGCAGTTCTTC. Its protein product is CATSDPIGGGFEQFF.

V gene TRBV18 combines with J gene TRBJ1-1; D ambiguous. The V gene lost 1 base and the J gene lost 2 bases, with 8 bases spanning the gap. Germline lookup yields CDR1 KGHSH and CDR2 LQKENI. The CDR3 spans 14 residues. In nucleotides, the CDR3 is TGTGCCAGCTCACCACGACTCCCTAACACTGAAGCTTTCTTT. This translates into CASSPRLPNTEAFF.

The V call is TRBV27, the J call TRBJ1-1; a possible D gene is TRBD1 (5 bases). The CDR3 extends over 15 amino acids. Germline CDR1 and CDR2: MNHEY and SMNVEV (reference sequence). V was shortened by 2 bases and J by 8 bases, with 18 bases between the two germline ends. CDR3 protein: CASSLLAGSVREAFF. CDR3 DNA sequence: TGTGCCAGCAGTTTACTGGCAGGGTCGGTCCGAGAAGCTTTCTTT.

The chain is built from TRBV28 and TRBJ1-4, with no clear D. Trimming took 5 bases from V and 7 from J, leaving 14 bases between them. The CDR3 totals 14 residues. The V gene's germline CDR1 is MDHEN and CDR2 SYDVKM. CDR3 in amino acids: CASSPPVRGEKLFF. The CDR3 DNA reads TGTGCCAGCAGTCCCCCCGTACGAGGTGAAAAACTGTTTTTT.